This is a list of T cell receptor beta chains from one sample in a study of vaccination effects on CD4 cells after COVID-19. Generated by immunoSEQ multiplex PCR, the TCRdb table keeps only in-frame clones and is missing some. This sample yields some 28,000 clones, of which 65% are seen a single time; approximately 9.9% belongs to the top ten. No antigen has been assigned to these receptors. The material sequenced was CD4+ T cells from PBMCs cultured without peptide, taken before COVID-19 vaccination. Receptors originate from a human donor who received a COVID-19 vaccine. Both conserved end residues are trimmed from each CDR3.

CDR3aa	v_gene	j_gene
ASTRDANDKLF	TRBV28	TRBJ1-4
ASSESNANQFYEQY	TRBV10-1	TRBJ2-7
ASSLGVQETQY	TRBV28	TRBJ2-5
ASSSLTGSSSKAF	TRBV28	TRBJ1-1
ASSYRDIGSNTEAF	TRBV19	TRBJ1-1
ASSPILTSADYEQY	TRBV18	TRBJ2-7
ASSPAANYGYT	TRBV18	TRBJ1-2
ASSILSPGRNTIY	TRBV19	TRBJ1-3
SVAGSAKNIQY	TRBV29-1	TRBJ2-4
ASSGPKLGQIYGYT	TRBV10-1	TRBJ1-2
ASSSGGGSHQETQY	TRBV5-4	TRBJ2-5
ARSLSSGYRITEAF	TRBV5-3	TRBJ1-1
ASSLSAGTAYNEQF	TRBV11-2	TRBJ2-1
ASTPEWAGAKGSEQF	TRBV7-8	TRBJ2-1
ASSFRPTGGHEQY	TRBV27	TRBJ2-7
AWSGTVNSPSGNTIY	TRBV30	TRBJ1-3
ASKQGATNEKLF	TRBV6-5	TRBJ1-4
ASSQGSSGRRNGELF	TRBV3-1/TRBV3-2	TRBJ2-2
ASSEDSRYGYT	TRBV18	TRBJ1-2
ASSEASGAGADTQY	TRBV6-1	TRBJ2-3
ASSERPGPAYEQY	TRBV6-1	TRBJ2-7
ASSLGLGPNPVAGYT	TRBV11-2	TRBJ1-2
ASSFSGLAGSNEQY	TRBV7-2	TRBJ2-7